This is a list of T cell receptor beta chains from one sample in a study of T cells after yellow fever vaccination. TCRdb processed the 5' RACE reads anew with MiXCR; each CDR3 protein has one entry. Among 200,000 to 300,000 distinct CDR3 sequences listed, approximately 6.3% were seen once. The sample was CD4+ T cells sorted from PBMCs, taken on the day of the yellow fever booster vaccination. These receptors all stem from a young man who received the YFV17D yellow fever vaccine. The conserved cysteine and the conserved F or W are not part of the CDR3 here. D genes are given only for firm matches.

d_call v_call cdr3_aa
NA TRBV12-3/TRBV12-4 ASIPRGPRGDEQF
NA TRBV5-1 ASRLSLPDTQY
NA TRBV7-9 ASSLVFGGGFGSPLH
NA TRBV29-1 SGGRQETQY
TRBD2 TRBV24-1 ATSDGTSGSFLF
TRBD2 TRBV27 ASTASGSYEQY
TRBD2 TRBV18 ASSPTGLAGANVLT
TRBD2 TRBV23-1 ASRLRGLAGYYEQY
NA TRBV4-3 ASSQGNRMNTGELF
TRBD1 TRBV18 ASSAPRGMNTEAF
NA TRBV5-1 ASSWARGRDTGELF
NA TRBV20-1 SASGALSTDTQY
NA TRBV9 ASSVDPTNTEAF
NA TRBV7-6 ASSIRGARETQY
NA TRBV7-2 ASSLVGTRNYEQY
NA TRBV6-2/TRBV6-3 ASSKGQYGYT
TRBD2 TRBV9 ASSELAGGVNEQF
NA TRBV7-9 ASSLTGPNYGYT
NA TRBV20-1 SAPSEIGGNEQF
TRBD2 TRBV6-4 ASRGWREARNEQF
NA TRBV7-9 ASSSRPSTDTQY
NA TRBV28 ASSLRGKGNSPLH
TRBD2 TRBV6-1 ASSERVWTSGYNEQF
NA TRBV5-1 ASSRDTDYEQY
NA TRBV4-2 ASSSRVGGKNIQY
NA TRBV4-2 ASSQGGSGIQY
NA TRBV7-2 ASSLGDMQPQH
NA TRBV5-1 ASSLRQGPSYNEQF